The clone carrying this TCR beta chain was observed many times. The target antigen is unknown. With MiXCR, TCRdb called clones anew from the PCR reads. The table lists 35,000 to 55,000 clones, around a quarter of them singletons, with roughly 3% in the top ten. The germline V gene has CDR1 SGHAT and CDR2 FQNNGV. This CDR3 region has 14 residues. Trimming took 10 bases from V and 1 from J; bases not matched to a gene: 6. The sample originates from a study of metastatic and nonmetastatic thyroid tumors. Study-wide results and limits: Reported TCR beta diversity, measured in blood and tumor, was significantly higher for malignant thyroid tumors than for benign nodules.

No patient had received any treatment before thyroid surgery. V is TRBV11-2 and J is TRBJ2-5; 10 bases match TRBD1. Sequencing was done on a sample of blood. This clonotype was sampled from a male donor with papillary thyroid cancer or a benign thyroid nodule (not recorded which). Some clones in this sample may be carry-over from other donors' samples. The CDR3 sequence is CATGTGASQETQYF. CDR3 DNA: TGTGCCACAGGGACAGGGGCATCCCAAGAGACCCAGTACTTC.